This TCR beta chain was documented in a study of blood T cells in healthy people across ages. Study outcomes and limitations: Estimates based on one million T cells were treated as lower bounds.

The J segment lost 5 bases and the V segment lost 5 bases, leaving 6 bases of the junction unmatched. The germline CDR1 and CDR2 sequences are SGHTA and FQGNSA. The CDR3 spans 16 residues. For this clonotype: Its antigen remains unknown.

Isolation yielded PBMCs, at least 6 million per sample, in every case. Next came a second PCR, run for roughly 6 to 11 cycles, which used a sample-barcoded 5' primer along with a J-beta primer mix. A single record per CDR3 protein comes from TCRdb applying MiXCR to the 5' RACE reads. Among roughly 800,000 distinct CDR3 sequences, about 62% were seen once, and the ten largest hold about 20%. The source is a man aged 25-45 years in good health. This sequence joins TRBV7-2 and TRBJ2-1, with TRBD2 matching over 13 bases. Source material: blood. DNA of the CDR3: TGTGCCAGCAGCGCACCGGGACTAGCGGGGAACAATGAGCAGTTCTTC. Its protein is CASSAPGLAGNNEQFF.